This entry features one TCR beta chain sequence. Its antigen is unidentified. Its ends do not fully match the called genes, so a read error is possible. This entry belongs to a study of T cell responses to AZD1222 COVID-19 vaccine. Clones were read by immunoSEQ multiplex PCR, and TCRdb kept only the in-frame ones, dropping some. Among 60,000 to 65,000 clones listed, roughly three quarters were seen once. Points from the study as a whole: The peak T cell response came first, and repertoires were sampled only after it. Donors in the cohort were predominantly white British and more often female, and clonal diversity was possibly underestimated. Targets within unmutated variant regions were reportedly found for nearly half of spike-specific TCRs.

Looked up from germline, CDR1 is SQVTM and CDR2 is ANQGSEA. The CDR3 runs to 11 residues. The chain uses TRBV29-1 and TRBJ2-7; perhaps TRBD1 as D (5 bases). Sequenced material: peripheral blood, taken on day 0 of AZD1222 vaccination. The sequence was obtained from an adult in good health. The CDR3 DNA reads as TGCAGCGTTGAATTCCAAAAGGGGAACCTCTTC. Protein product: CSVEFQKGNLF.